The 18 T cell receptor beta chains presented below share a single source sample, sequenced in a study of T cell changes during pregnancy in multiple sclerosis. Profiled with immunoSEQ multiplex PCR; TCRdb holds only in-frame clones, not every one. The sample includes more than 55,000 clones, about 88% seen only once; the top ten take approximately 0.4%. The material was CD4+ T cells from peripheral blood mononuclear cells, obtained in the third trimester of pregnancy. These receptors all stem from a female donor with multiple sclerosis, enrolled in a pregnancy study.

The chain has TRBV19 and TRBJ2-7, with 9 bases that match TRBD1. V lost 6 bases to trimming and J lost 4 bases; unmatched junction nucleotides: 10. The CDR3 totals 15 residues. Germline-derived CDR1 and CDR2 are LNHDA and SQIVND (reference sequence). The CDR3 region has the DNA TGTGCCAGTAGCCCCCATACAGGGGGCTTATACGAGCAGTACTTC. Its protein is CASSPHTGGLYEQYF.

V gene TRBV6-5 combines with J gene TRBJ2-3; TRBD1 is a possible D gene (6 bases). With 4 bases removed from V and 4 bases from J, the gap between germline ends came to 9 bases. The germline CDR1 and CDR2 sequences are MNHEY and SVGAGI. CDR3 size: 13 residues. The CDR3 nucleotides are TGTGCCAGCAGTTTCCCAGGGGCAGATACGCAGTATTTT. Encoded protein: CASSFPGADTQYF.

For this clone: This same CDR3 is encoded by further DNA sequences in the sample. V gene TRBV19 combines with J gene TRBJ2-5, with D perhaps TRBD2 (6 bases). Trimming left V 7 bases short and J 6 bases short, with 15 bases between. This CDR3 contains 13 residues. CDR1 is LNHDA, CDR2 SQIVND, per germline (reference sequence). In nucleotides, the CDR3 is TGTGCCAGTAACCAACAGGAGGGGAAGACCCAGTACTTC. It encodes CASNQQEGKTQYF. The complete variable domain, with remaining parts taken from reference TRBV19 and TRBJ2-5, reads DGGITQSPKYLFRKEGQNVTLSCEQNLNHDAMYWYRQDPGQGLRLIYYSQIVNDFQKGDIAEGYSVSREKKESFPLTVTSAQKNPTAFYLCASNQQEGKTQYFGPGTRLLVL.

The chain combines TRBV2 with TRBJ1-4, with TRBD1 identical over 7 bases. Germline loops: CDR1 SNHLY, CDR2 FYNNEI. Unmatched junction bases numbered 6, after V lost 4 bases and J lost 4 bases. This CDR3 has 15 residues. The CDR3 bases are TGTGCCAGCAGTGCAATGACAGGGATTAATGAAAAACTGTTTTTT. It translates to CASSAMTGINEKLFF. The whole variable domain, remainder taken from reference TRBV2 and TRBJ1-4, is EPEVTQTPSHQVTQMGQEVILRCVPISNHLYFYWYRQILGQKVEFLVSFYNNEISEKSEIFDDQFSVERPDGSNFTLKIRSTKLEDSAMYFCASSAMTGINEKLFFGSGTQLSVL.

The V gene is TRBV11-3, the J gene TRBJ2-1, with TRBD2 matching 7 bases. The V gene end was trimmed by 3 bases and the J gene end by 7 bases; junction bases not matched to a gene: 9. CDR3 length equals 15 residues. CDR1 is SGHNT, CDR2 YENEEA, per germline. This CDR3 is CASSLGGVSWNEQFF. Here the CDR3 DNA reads TGTGCCAGCAGCTTGGGGGGGGTGTCCTGGAATGAGCAGTTCTTC.

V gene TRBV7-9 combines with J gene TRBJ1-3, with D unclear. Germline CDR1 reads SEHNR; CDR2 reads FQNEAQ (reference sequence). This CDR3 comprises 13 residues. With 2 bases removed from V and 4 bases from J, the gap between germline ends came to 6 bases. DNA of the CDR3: TGTGCCAGCAGCTTAAGGAGGGGAAACACCATATATTTT. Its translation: CASSLRRGNTIYF.

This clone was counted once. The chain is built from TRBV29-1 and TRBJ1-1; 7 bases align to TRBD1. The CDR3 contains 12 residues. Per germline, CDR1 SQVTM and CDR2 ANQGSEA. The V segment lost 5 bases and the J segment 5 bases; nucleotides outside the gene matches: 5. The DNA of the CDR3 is TGCAGCGTTACAGGGGTGGCGACTGAAGCTTTCTTT. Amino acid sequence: CSVTGVATEAFF.

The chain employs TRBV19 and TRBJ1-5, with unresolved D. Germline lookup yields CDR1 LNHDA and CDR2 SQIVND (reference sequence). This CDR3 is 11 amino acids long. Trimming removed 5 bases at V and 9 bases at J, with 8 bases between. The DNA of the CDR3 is TGTGCCAGTAGTGCGTACGGGCCCCAGCATTTT. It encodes CASSAYGPQHF.

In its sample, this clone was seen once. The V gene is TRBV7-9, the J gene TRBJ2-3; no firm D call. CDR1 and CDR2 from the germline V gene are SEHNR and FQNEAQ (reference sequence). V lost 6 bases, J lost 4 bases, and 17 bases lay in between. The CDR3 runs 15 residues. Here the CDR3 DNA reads TGTGCCAGCAGTCAAAGGTGGGCTGGCCCAGATACGCAGTATTTT. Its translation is CASSQRWAGPDTQYF.

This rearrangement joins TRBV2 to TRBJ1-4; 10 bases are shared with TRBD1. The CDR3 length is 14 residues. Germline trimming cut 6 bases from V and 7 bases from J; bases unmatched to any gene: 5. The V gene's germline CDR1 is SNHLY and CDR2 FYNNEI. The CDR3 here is CASREGQGSEKLFF. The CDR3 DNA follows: TGTGCCAGCAGGGAGGGACAGGGGTCTGAAAAACTGTTTTTT.

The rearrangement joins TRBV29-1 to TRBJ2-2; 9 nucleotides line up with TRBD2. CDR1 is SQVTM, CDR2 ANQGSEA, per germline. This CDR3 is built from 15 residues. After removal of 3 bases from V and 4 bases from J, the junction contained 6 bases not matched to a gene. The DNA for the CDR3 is TGCAGCGTTGATGGGGTAGCGGGAGCCACCGGGGAGCTGTTTTTT. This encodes CSVDGVAGATGELFF.

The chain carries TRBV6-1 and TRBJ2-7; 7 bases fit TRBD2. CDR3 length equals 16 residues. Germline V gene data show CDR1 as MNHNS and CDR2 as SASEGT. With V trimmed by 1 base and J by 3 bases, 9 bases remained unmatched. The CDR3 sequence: CASSEGLGGVGYEQYF. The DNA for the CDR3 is TGTGCCAGCAGTGAAGGGTTGGGAGGGGTCGGCTACGAGCAGTACTTC.

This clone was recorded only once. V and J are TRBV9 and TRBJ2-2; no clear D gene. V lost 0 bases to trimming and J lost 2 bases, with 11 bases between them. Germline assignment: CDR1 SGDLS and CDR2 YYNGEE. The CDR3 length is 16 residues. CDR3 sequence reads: CASSVDWRRNTGELFF. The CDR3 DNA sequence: TGTGCCAGCAGCGTAGATTGGCGGAGAAACACCGGGGAGCTGTTTTTT.

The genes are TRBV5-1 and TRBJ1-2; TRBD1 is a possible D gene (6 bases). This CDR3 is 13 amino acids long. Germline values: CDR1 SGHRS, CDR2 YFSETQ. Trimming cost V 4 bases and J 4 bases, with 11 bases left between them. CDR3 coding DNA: TGCGCCAGCAGCCCTGACAGGTTCTATGGCTACACCTTC. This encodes CASSPDRFYGYTF.

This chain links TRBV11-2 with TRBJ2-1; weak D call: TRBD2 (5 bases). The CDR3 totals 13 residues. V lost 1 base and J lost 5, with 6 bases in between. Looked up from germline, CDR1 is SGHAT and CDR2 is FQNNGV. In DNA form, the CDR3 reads TGTGCCAGCAGCTTAGCCGGGAACAATGAGCAGTTCTTC. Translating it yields CASSLAGNNEQFF.

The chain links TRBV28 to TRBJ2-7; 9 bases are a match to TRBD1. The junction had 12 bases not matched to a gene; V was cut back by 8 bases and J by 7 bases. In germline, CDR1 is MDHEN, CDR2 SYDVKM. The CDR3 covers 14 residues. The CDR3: CASLGGTGTGEQYF. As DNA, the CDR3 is TGTGCCAGCCTCGGGGGGACAGGGACGGGGGAGCAGTACTTC.

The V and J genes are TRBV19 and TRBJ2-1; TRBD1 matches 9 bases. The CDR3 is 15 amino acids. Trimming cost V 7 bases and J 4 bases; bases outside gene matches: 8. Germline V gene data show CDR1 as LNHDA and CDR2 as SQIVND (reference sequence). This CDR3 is CASTEFGTGYNEQFF. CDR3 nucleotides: TGTGCCAGTACTGAGTTCGGGACAGGGTACAATGAGCAGTTCTTC.

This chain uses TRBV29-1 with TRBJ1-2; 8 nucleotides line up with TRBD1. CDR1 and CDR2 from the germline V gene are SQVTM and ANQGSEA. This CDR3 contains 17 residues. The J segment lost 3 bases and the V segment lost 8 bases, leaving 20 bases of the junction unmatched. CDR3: CSPGGWRQGRADYGYTF. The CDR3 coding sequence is TGCAGCCCTGGGGGTTGGAGACAGGGGAGGGCGGACTATGGCTACACCTTC.